Presented here are 5 T cell receptor beta chains from one specimen sequenced in a study of OX40 agonist ivuxolimab in advanced cancers. Here immunoSEQ multiplex PCR was the method, and the copy in TCRdb shows in-frame clones only, minus some. Among under 25,000 clones listed, roughly four fifths were seen once. Sequencing was performed on CD4+ or CD8+ T cells sorted from blood, taken in a trial of the OX40 agonist ivuxolimab. These receptor sequences come from an adult with an advanced solid tumor such as melanoma, head and neck, liver or kidney cancer.

The chain is built from TRBV5-4 and TRBJ1-1; D unresolved. Deletions cut 0 bases from V and 4 bases from J, with 10 bases between. CDR1 and CDR2 (germline): SGHNT, YYREEE (reference sequence). This CDR3 is 14 amino acids long. The CDR3: CASSLDPGTTEAFF. The CDR3 coding sequence is TGTGCCAGCAGCTTGGACCCAGGAACCACTGAAGCTTTCTTT.

The rearrangement joins TRBV10-1 to TRBJ1-3; 8 bases agree with TRBD1. The CDR3 loop spans 17 amino acids. Trimming cost V 4 bases and J 4 bases; bases outside gene matches: 12. In germline, CDR1 is WNHNN, CDR2 SYGVQD (reference sequence). CDR3 sequence (DNA): TGCGCCAGCAGTGCCTCAAGACAGGGGAGCGGAGGAAACACCATATATTTT. This translates into CASSASRQGSGGNTIYF.

The chain recombines TRBV5-4 with TRBJ2-7; TRBD2 matches at 9 bases. There are 14 residues in the CDR3. V lost 0 bases and J lost 3; bases outside the gene matches: 1. The germline gives CDR1 SGHNT, CDR2 YYREEE (reference sequence). This CDR3 reads CASSLGLADYEQYF. Written as DNA, the CDR3 is TGTGCCAGCAGCTTGGGACTAGCGGACTACGAGCAGTACTTC.

This clone was observed a single time. This chain connects TRBV5-1 to TRBJ1-2; 8 bases are a match to TRBD1. In germline, CDR1 is SGHRS, CDR2 YFSETQ. The J segment lost 5 bases and the V segment lost 0 bases, leaving 6 bases of the junction unmatched. The CDR3 consists of 15 residues. The CDR3 loop reads CASSLAGQGWYGYTF. CDR3 sequence (DNA): TGCGCCAGCAGCTTGGCCGGACAGGGTTGGTATGGCTACACCTTC.

This sequence joins TRBV2 and TRBJ1-2; D uncertain. V dropped 7 bases and J dropped 2 bases, with 17 bases sitting between them. Germline assignment: CDR1 SNHLY and CDR2 FYNNEI. There are 15 residues in the CDR3. The CDR3 nucleotides read TGTGCCAGCACGTCTACAAGGCCCCAAAACTATGGCTACACCTTC. It translates to CASTSTRPQNYGYTF.